These 5 T cell receptor beta chains originate from one sample sequenced in a study of human T cells and chemical hapten exposure. TCRdb called the RACE reads again in MiXCR, with one record for every CDR3 protein. The profile shows about 120,000 distinct CDR3 sequences, roughly 12% of them singletons. Specified time point: pre-sensitization, week 0. The treatment: therapeutic diphenylcyclopropenone sensitization with weekly scalp DPC. The material was whole blood, obtained in connection with sensitization to the hapten diphenylcyclopropenone (DPC). The receptors derive from a young woman with alopecia areata. Some clones in this sample may be carry-over from other donors' samples.

This chain links TRBV4-3 with TRBJ1-2, with a weak D call TRBD1 (5 bases). Trimming pared 0 bases from V and 8 bases from J, leaving 19 bases between. This CDR3 has 16 residues. Germline lookup yields CDR1 LGHNA and CDR2 YSLEER. In nucleotides, the CDR3 is TGCGCCAGCAGCCAAGATACGACCGGGACCTACGAGGGCTACACCTTC. This sequence encodes CASSQDTTGTYEGYTF.

This clonotype has a handful of counts. The J gene is TRBJ1-1, the V gene TRBV10-2; D is possibly TRBD1 (5 bases). Trimming removed 0 bases from V and 7 bases from J, with 18 bases in between. The CDR3 has 16 residues. CDR1 WSHSY and CDR2 SAAADI come from the germline V gene. The DNA for the CDR3 is TGCGCCAGCAGTGAGTCGACGAGATCGATAGGGGTTGAAGCTTTCTTT. Protein sequence: CASSESTRSIGVEAFF.

This clonotype was seen only a few times. The chain couples TRBV2 to TRBJ2-1; no definite D call. The CDR3 has 15 residues. The germline V and J ends were trimmed by 6 bases and 5 bases, with 17 bases remaining between them. Germline-derived CDR1 and CDR2 are SNHLY and FYNNEI. The DNA of the CDR3 is TGTGCCAGCAGCCGCGACCTCCGCTTCAACAATGAGCAGTTCTTC. Translating gives CASSRDLRFNNEQFF.

The chain couples TRBV7-9 to TRBJ2-7; the match to TRBD1 covers 9 bases. The CDR3 is 13 amino acids. The junction had 5 bases not matched to a gene; V was cut back by 4 bases and J by 7 bases. Germline CDR1 is SEHNR and CDR2 is FQNEAQ (reference sequence). This CDR3 reads CASSYSTGGEQYF. Written as DNA, the CDR3 is TGTGCCAGCAGCTACTCGACAGGGGGGGAGCAGTACTTC.

The V call is TRBV6-2 or TRBV6-3, the J call TRBJ2-3; tentatively, D is TRBD1 (5 bases). Germline V gene sequence: CDR1 MNHEY, CDR2 SVGEGT. V gave up 6 bases and J gave up 7 bases, with 11 bases separating them. The CDR3 length is 12 residues. The CDR3 region is CASSQGRHTQYF. The CDR3 region has the DNA TGTGCCAGCAGCCAGGGTCGTCATACGCAGTATTTT.